Presented here are 31 T cell receptor beta chains from one specimen sequenced in a study of blood T cells in healthy people across ages (dated by TCRdb to about 2015). The protocol used for the library was 5' RACE. Sequencing instrument: Illumina HiSeq 2500. A second 7 to 11 cycle PCR used a sample-barcoded 5' primer and a J-beta primer mix. Through fastp at Q25 and MiXCR, TCRdb rebuilt clones from the public reads, retaining in-frame beta chains. Rows are unified per CDR3 protein, each entry keeping the most common DNA and genes. The sample includes 550,000 to 700,000 distinct CDR3 sequences, with approximately 25% observed a single time. The ten largest clones represent 15% to 20% of the sample. Sequencing input: blood. These receptors were taken from a woman in her 70s in good health.

The chain links TRBV29-1 to TRBJ2-5; D call uncertain. This CDR3 spans 13 amino acids. Trimming took off 5 bases at V and 1 base at J, with 11 bases between the two ends. Germline-derived CDR1 and CDR2 are SQVTM and ANQGSEA. CDR3 amino acids: CSVLSAPQETQYF. CDR3 nucleotide sequence: TGCAGCGTTCTCTCCGCCCCCCAAGAGACCCAGTACTTC. Full variable domain (rest looked up from reference TRBV29-1 and TRBJ2-5): SAVISQKPSRDICQRGTSLTIQCQVDSQVTMMFWYRQQPGQSLTLIATANQGSEATYESGFVIDKFPISRPNLTFSTLTVSNMSPEDSSIYLCSVLSAPQETQYFGPGTRLLVL.

This chain uses TRBV5-1 with TRBJ2-3, with TRBD1 matching over 7 bases. V dropped 4 bases and J dropped 2; count of bases not matched to a gene: 4. This CDR3 is 14 amino acids long. From germline, CDR1 is SGHRS and CDR2 YFSETQ. The CDR3 protein is CASSTDRATDTQYF. The CDR3 DNA reads TGCGCCAGCAGCACCGACAGGGCCACAGATACGCAGTATTTT. The entire variable domain, with the rest obtained from reference TRBV5-1 and TRBJ2-3, is as follows: KAGVTQTPRYLIKTRGQQVTLSCSPISGHRSVSWYQQTPGQGLQFLFEYFSETQRNKGNFPGRFSGRQFSNSRSEMNVSTLELGDSALYLCASSTDRATDTQYFGPGTRLTVL.

The V gene is TRBV4-3, the J gene TRBJ1-2, with 8 bases lining up with TRBD1. J was trimmed by 8 bases and V by 3 bases; bases with no gene match: 8. The germline V gene encodes CDR1 LGHNA and CDR2 YSLEER. The CDR3 has 14 residues. DNA of the CDR3: TGCGCCAGCAGCCAGGCCCAGGGGGCGGTCGGCTACACCTTC. This translates into CASSQAQGAVGYTF.

This clonotype turned up a few times. The V and J genes are TRBV29-1 and TRBJ1-1; D is unclear. The CDR3 sequence is 13 residues long. V was clipped by 7 bases and J by 1 base, with 13 bases between them. Germline V lookup: CDR1 SQVTM, CDR2 ANQGSEA. The CDR3 DNA reads as TGCAGCGCCAAGGCCCGGGGGAACACTGAAGCTTTCTTT. This codes for CSAKARGNTEAFF.

CDR3 residues: CASSRMLGTQYF. The CDR3 nucleotides read TGTGCCAGCAGTCGGATGCTTGGGACCCAGTACTTC. The rearrangement links TRBV6-5 to TRBJ2-5; D gene unclear. The V end was cut by 5 bases, the J end by 7 bases, with 11 bases between. Germline CDR1 and CDR2: MNHEY and SVGAGI. This CDR3 comprises 12 residues.

The table lists this clonotype with a few counts. The V call is TRBV7-9, the J call TRBJ2-7; D call uncertain. CDR1 SEHNR and CDR2 FQNEAQ come from the germline V gene (reference sequence). CDR3 length equals 12 residues. V was clipped by 5 bases and J by 5 bases, with 10 bases between them. DNA of the CDR3: TGTGCCAGCAGCCCCTTTGGTCACGAGCAGTACTTC. This translates into CASSPFGHEQYF.

Of note for this clonotype: Mismatch with germline at one junction end may stem from a read error. The V call is TRBV2, the J call TRBJ2-5; unclear D gene. From germline, CDR1 is SNHLY and CDR2 FYNNEI. The CDR3 contains 10 residues. The CDR3 region is CATKSETQYF. DNA of the CDR3: TGTGCCACCAAAAGCGAGACTCAGTACTTC.

This clonotype was observed a handful of times. The chain recombines TRBV6-1 with TRBJ1-3; D is undetermined. The V end lost 2 bases, the J end lost 6 bases, and 20 bases lay between the germline ends. This CDR3 region has 17 residues. Per the germline V gene, CDR1 is MNHNS and CDR2 is SASEGT. DNA of the CDR3: TGTGCCAGCAGTGAATTCCTCGGCGGCTCGAGGGTAAACACCATATATTTT. It yields the protein CASSEFLGGSRVNTIYF.

The chain is built from TRBV7-3 and TRBJ2-2; TRBD2 matches 12 bases. Germline V CDR1 and CDR2: SGHTA, FQGTGA. Unmatched junction bases numbered 4, after V lost 5 bases and J lost 6 bases. The length of the CDR3 is 15 residues. The CDR3 reads CASSASGGAPGELFF. CDR3 DNA sequence: TGTGCCAGCAGCGCTAGCGGGGGGGCCCCCGGGGAGCTGTTTTTT.

This clonotype turned up a few times. The rearrangement joins TRBV10-3 to TRBJ2-5, with a possible D match to TRBD2 (6 bases). The length of the CDR3 is 12 residues. CDR1 ENHRY and CDR2 SYGVKD come from the germline V gene. Trimming removed 8 bases from V and 5 bases from J, with 12 bases in between. The CDR3 reads CAIGSGPETQYF. The CDR3 DNA reads TGTGCCATCGGGAGCGGGCCGGAGACCCAGTACTTC.

This clonotype was picked up a small number of times. The rearrangement joins TRBV20-1 to TRBJ2-5; the D gene is possibly TRBD1 (6 bases). Deletions cut 5 bases from V and 5 bases from J, with 15 bases between. Germline lookup yields CDR1 DFQATT and CDR2 SNEGSKA (reference sequence). This CDR3 has 13 amino acids. In nucleotides, the CDR3 is TGCAGTGCTGGGGGCATACCTCGGGAGACCCAGTACTTC. Translation gives CSAGGIPRETQYF.

This clonotype was observed a handful of times. This chain links TRBV7-9 with TRBJ1-6, with TRBD1 as a possible D gene (5 bases). V lost 5 bases and J lost 9, with 11 bases in between. The germline CDR1 and CDR2 sequences are SEHNR and FQNEAQ (reference sequence). There are 13 residues in the CDR3. CDR3 DNA: TGTGCCAGCAGCCGAGACAGTGTTTCACCCCTCCACTTT. It yields the protein CASSRDSVSPLHF.

The J gene is TRBJ2-1, the V gene TRBV20-1; D possibly corresponds to TRBD2 (6 bases). Germline CDR1 DFQATT, CDR2 SNEGSKA (reference sequence). CDR3 length: 15 residues. Trimming took 0 bases from V and 3 from J, leaving 12 bases between them. The CDR3 DNA sequence: TGCAGTGCTAGAGATGGTGGGGAGGACTACAATGAGCAGTTCTTC. Translation gives CSARDGGEDYNEQFF.

The CDR3 DNA reads TGTGCCAGCAGGGTAGCGGGGGCCCACGAGCAGTACTTC. Protein sequence: CASRVAGAHEQYF. The rearrangement links TRBV7-2 to TRBJ2-5, with 9 bases identical to TRBD2. The J call may be mistaken, given a closer DNA end match to TRBJ2-7. This CDR3 has 13 amino acids. CDR1 is SGHTA and CDR2 is FQGNSA in the germline V gene.

The rearrangement links TRBV9 to TRBJ2-7, with 10 bases aligning to TRBD1. CDR1 and CDR2 from the germline V gene are SGDLS and YYNGEE. This CDR3 has 18 amino acids. V was clipped by 0 bases and J by 2 bases; unmatched bases: 11. CDR3 nucleotides: TGTGCCAGCAGCGTAGGCCCCGGGACAGGGGAGGCACCCTACGAGCAGTACTTC. This sequence encodes CASSVGPGTGEAPYEQYF.

The CDR3 spells CASSLPLAVQETQYF. The CDR3 coding sequence is TGTGCCAGCAGCTTGCCCCTAGCGGTTCAAGAGACCCAGTACTTC. The V and J genes are TRBV7-9 and TRBJ2-5, with 7 positions matching TRBD2. Per germline, CDR1 SEHNR and CDR2 FQNEAQ (reference sequence). Trimming cost V 3 bases and J 2 bases; bases outside gene matches: 6. The CDR3 is made up of 15 amino acids.

The chain is built from TRBV19 and TRBJ2-3; 7 bases fit TRBD2. The ends lost 3 bases at V and 5 bases at J; junction bases unmatched: 8. CDR1 LNHDA and CDR2 SQIVND come from the germline V gene (reference sequence). CDR3 length: 15 residues. The CDR3 loop reads CASSMERLAEDTQYF. The CDR3 DNA sequence: TGTGCCAGTAGTATGGAAAGGCTAGCGGAAGATACGCAGTATTTT.

The chain employs TRBV20-1 and TRBJ2-3; 10 bases fit TRBD2. Trimming removed 5 bases from V and 2 bases from J; junction bases left unmatched: 10. This CDR3 has 16 residues. Germline V gene sequence: CDR1 DFQATT, CDR2 SNEGSKA (reference sequence). DNA of the CDR3: TGCAGTGCTCATAGCGGGGGGTCCGACTTCACAGATACGCAGTATTTT. Its translation is CSAHSGGSDFTDTQYF.

This clonotype was counted only a few times. V and J are TRBV20-1 and TRBJ2-5; TRBD2 matches at 13 bases. J lost 5 bases, V lost 5 bases, and 5 bases had no gene match. The CDR3 is 14 residues long. Germline V gives CDR1 DFQATT, CDR2 SNEGSKA (reference sequence). CDR3 coding DNA: TGCAGTGCTCAGACTAGCGGGGGGTTGGAGACCCAGTACTTC. It is translated as CSAQTSGGLETQYF.

V is TRBV6-2 or TRBV6-3 and J is TRBJ1-5, with no clear D. The CDR3 contains 14 residues. Germline CDR1 reads MNHEY; CDR2 reads SVGEGT. Between the trimmed V and J ends, which lost 3 bases and 4 bases, there was a span of 10 bases. CDR3 nucleotides: TGTGCCAGCAGTTATTCGGGTTGGAATCAGCCCCAGCATTTT. Translation gives CASSYSGWNQPQHF.

This clonotype showed up just a few times. The chain couples TRBV20-1 to TRBJ1-4; unclear D gene. V was clipped by 0 bases and J by 7 bases, with 15 bases between them. The CDR3 runs 15 residues. Germline V gene data show CDR1 as DFQATT and CDR2 as SNEGSKA (reference sequence). The CDR3 here is CSAREPKIDPEKLFF. In DNA form, the CDR3 reads TGCAGTGCTAGAGAGCCCAAGATAGATCCTGAAAAACTGTTTTTT.

This clonotype was counted many times. The gene calls are TRBV27 and TRBJ2-5; D uncertain. With 0 bases removed from V and 0 bases from J, the gap between germline ends came to 2 bases. The germline gives CDR1 MNHEY, CDR2 SMNVEV (reference sequence). The CDR3 runs to 13 residues. The CDR3 coding sequence is TGTGCCAGCAGTTTATCGTACCAAGAGACCCAGTACTTC. Its protein is CASSLSYQETQYF.

This chain links TRBV2 with TRBJ2-2, with D perhaps TRBD1 (6 bases). In germline, CDR1 is SNHLY, CDR2 FYNNEI. Trimming took 9 bases from V and 0 from J, leaving 11 bases between them. The CDR3 totals 14 residues. CDR3 amino acids: CASFRDTNTGELFF. As DNA, the CDR3 is TGTGCCAGTTTCCGGGACACGAACACCGGGGAGCTGTTTTTT.

The CDR3, as DNA: TGTGCCAGCAGCCCAGGGCCCCGGAACGAGCAGTACTTC. This encodes CASSPGPRNEQYF. The chain uses TRBV7-2 and TRBJ2-7; D is possibly TRBD1 (5 bases). The ends were cut back, 5 bases at V and 5 bases at J, with 13 bases in the middle. The CDR3 loop spans 13 amino acids. CDR1 and CDR2 from the germline V gene are SGHTA and FQGNSA.

The V call is TRBV6-5, the J call TRBJ2-7; D call uncertain. The CDR3 runs 15 residues. With 2 bases removed from V and 7 bases from J, the gap between germline ends came to 18 bases. The V gene's germline CDR1 is MNHEY and CDR2 SVGAGI. The CDR3 sequence: CASSYVGAPLLEQYF. The CDR3 DNA sequence: TGTGCCAGCAGTTACGTCGGTGCTCCACTTTTAGAGCAGTACTTC.

This clonotype appeared a few times. This chain connects TRBV9 to TRBJ2-1; D gene ambiguous. This CDR3 is 15 amino acids long. The V gene lost 3 bases and the J gene lost 0 bases, with 10 bases spanning the gap. The germline gives CDR1 SGDLS, CDR2 YYNGEE. CDR3 bases: TGTGCCAGCAGCGAGTTCCTGAACTCCTACAATGAGCAGTTCTTC. Translated, it gives CASSEFLNSYNEQFF.

The chain recombines TRBV20-1 with TRBJ1-2, with unresolved D. Trimming cost V 1 base and J 4 bases, with 10 bases left between them. The CDR3 consists of 13 residues. Germline loops: CDR1 DFQATT, CDR2 SNEGSKA (reference sequence). The DNA for the CDR3 is TGCAGTGCTAGAGTGAAAGGTTCCTATGGCTACACCTTC. It codes for CSARVKGSYGYTF.

This clonotype was picked up a small number of times. This chain joins TRBV7-2 and TRBJ1-4; weak D call: TRBD1 (6 bases). V was clipped by 4 bases and J by 2 bases, with 14 bases between them. This CDR3 spans 16 amino acids. CDR1 SGHTA and CDR2 FQGNSA come from the germline V gene. The CDR3 DNA follows: TGTGCCAGCAGCTCCCGAAAGGGGGTGACTAATGAAAAACTGTTTTTT. Protein: CASSSRKGVTNEKLFF. The variable domain in full, with the rest retrieved from reference TRBV7-2 and TRBJ1-4, is GAGVSQSPSNKVTEKGKDVELRCDPISGHTALYWYRQSLGQGLEFLIYFQGNSAPDKSGLPSDRFSAERTGGSVSTLTIQRTQQEDSAVYLCASSSRKGVTNEKLFFGSGTQLSVL.

This clonotype was seen only a few times. V and J are TRBV4-3 and TRBJ1-3, with D uncertain. V was trimmed by 0 bases and J by 0 bases, leaving 12 bases between them. The CDR3 runs to 17 residues. Germline V gene data show CDR1 as LGHNA and CDR2 as YSLEER. The CDR3 reads CASSQEGQSYSGNTIYF. The CDR3 region has the DNA TGCGCCAGCAGCCAAGAAGGGCAGAGCTACTCTGGAAACACCATATATTTT.

The chain is built from TRBV4-3 and TRBJ1-1, with D perhaps matching TRBD1 (5 bases). The V end lost 6 bases, the J end lost 5 bases, and 19 bases lay between the germline ends. This CDR3 has 15 amino acids. Germline CDR1 and CDR2: LGHNA and YSLEER. The CDR3 sequence: CASRHRSGGGTEAFF. CDR3 nucleotides: TGCGCCAGCAGGCACCGGTCGGGGGGAGGGACTGAAGCTTTCTTT.

V gene TRBV6-1 combines with J gene TRBJ1-3, with unresolved D. From germline, CDR1 is MNHNS and CDR2 SASEGT. V lost 10 bases, J lost 4 bases, and 17 bases lay in between. The CDR3 length is 14 residues. The DNA of the CDR3 is TGTGCCACCAAGACCCCAGTACCAGGAAACACCATATATTTT. Its protein is CATKTPVPGNTIYF.